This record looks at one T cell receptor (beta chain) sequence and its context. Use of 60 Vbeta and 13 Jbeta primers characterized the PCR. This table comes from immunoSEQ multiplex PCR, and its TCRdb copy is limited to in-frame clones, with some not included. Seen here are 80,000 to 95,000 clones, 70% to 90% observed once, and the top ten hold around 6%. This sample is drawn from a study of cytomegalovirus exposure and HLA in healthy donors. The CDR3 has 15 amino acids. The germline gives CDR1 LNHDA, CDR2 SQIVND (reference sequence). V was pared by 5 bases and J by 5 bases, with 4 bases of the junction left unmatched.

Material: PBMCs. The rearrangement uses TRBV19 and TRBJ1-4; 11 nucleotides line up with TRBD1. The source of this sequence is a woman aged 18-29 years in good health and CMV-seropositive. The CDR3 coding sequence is TGTGCCAGTAGTCCCCGGGACAGGGGGAATGAAAAACTGTTTTTT. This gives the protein CASSPRDRGNEKLFF.